Listed below are T cell receptor beta chains from one sample, sequenced in a study of blood T cell repertoires in COVID-19. Repertoires were generated with immunoSEQ multiplex PCR, while TCRdb's copy carries only in-frame clones and drops some. The table records around 290,000 clones, approximately 87% of them present only once. Sequencing used peripheral blood. The receptors here all came from a woman in her 50s who had recovered from COVID-19. CDR3s include the opening cysteine and the closing phenylalanine or tryptophan. D genes are given only for firm matches. Expanded clones are given a class, and other clones once, few, many or no size at all.

V: TRBV4-3
size: NA
D: NA
CDR3: CASSQDHTGSEKLFF

V: TRBV7-9
size: NA
D: NA
CDR3: CASSLVRLAPNEQFF

V: TRBV5-6
size: NA
D: NA
CDR3: CASSPLVGAGTEAFF

V: TRBV28
size: once
D: TRBD2
CDR3: CASVTSGAYEQYF

V: TRBV6-1
size: NA
D: NA
CDR3: CASSAGWKPATNEKLFF

V: TRBV2
size: NA
D: TRBD1
CDR3: CASRDRATNEKLFF

V: TRBV5-6
size: NA
D: NA
CDR3: CASSSDIADTGELFF

V: TRBV2
size: NA
D: NA
CDR3: CASSTHVPGLKRPTFGANVLTF

V: TRBV29-1
size: NA
D: NA
CDR3: CSVGPPGGTNEKLFF

V: TRBV24-1
size: NA
D: NA
CDR3: CATSPPYQPQHF

V: TRBV9
size: NA
D: TRBD2
CDR3: CASSADSGRTGYEQYF

V: TRBV18
size: once
D: NA
CDR3: CASSPSVETLYGYTF

V: TRBV11-2
size: NA
D: TRBD2
CDR3: CASSSRGAGPYTDTQYF

V: TRBV19
size: NA
D: NA
CDR3: CASSTQQLQETQYF

V: TRBV5-5
size: NA
D: NA
CDR3: CASSRDSGAYNEQFF

V: TRBV19
size: NA
D: NA
CDR3: CASSPGGGYYGYTF

V: TRBV30
size: NA
D: TRBD2
CDR3: CAWSVYAGGLDTQYF

V: TRBV7-8
size: few
D: NA
CDR3: CASSRTATNEKLFF

V: TRBV7-2
size: NA
D: TRBD1
CDR3: CASSLVGTGPHEQYF

V: TRBV28
size: NA
D: TRBD2
CDR3: CASWGTGTSGTDTQYF

V: TRBV9
size: NA
D: NA
CDR3: CASSVASGAGNTIYF

V: TRBV11-1
size: NA
D: NA
CDR3: CVSGTGEVQYF

V: TRBV7-9
size: NA
D: NA
CDR3: CASSRAAGTTTYGYTF

V: TRBV19
size: NA
D: NA
CDR3: CASSISAGSGNEQFF

V: TRBV5-1
size: NA
D: TRBD1
CDR3: CASSSYDVTGDTEAFF

V: TRBV6-2/TRBV6-3
size: NA
D: NA
CDR3: CASSYRDSSTDTQYF

V: TRBV27
size: NA
D: NA
CDR3: CASSLFPAERPLHF

V: TRBV6-2/TRBV6-3
size: once
D: NA
CDR3: CASSYSLGRQETQYF

V: TRBV5-1
size: NA
D: TRBD1
CDR3: CASSLAGTGDGYTF

V: TRBV19
size: few
D: TRBD1
CDR3: CASSTGQTLANQPQHF

V: TRBV18
size: NA
D: NA
CDR3: CASSPNEGTFYEQYF

V: TRBV12-3/TRBV12-4
size: NA
D: NA
CDR3: CASSQNREGGYTF

V: TRBV5-1
size: NA
D: TRBD1
CDR3: CASSSGTGAIAYEQYF

V: TRBV19
size: NA
D: TRBD1
CDR3: CASSIARGDQPQHF

V: TRBV3-1/TRBV3-2
size: NA
D: TRBD2
CDR3: CASSQEPGGEQYF

V: TRBV2
size: NA
D: NA
CDR3: CASETGSYNEQFF

V: TRBV6-5
size: NA
D: TRBD1
CDR3: CASSLTGGWQPQHF

V: TRBV18
size: NA
D: TRBD1
CDR3: CASSPPDRVYGNTIYF

V: TRBV2
size: NA
D: NA
CDR3: CASSEGGTRINEQFF

V: TRBV4-3
size: NA
D: TRBD1
CDR3: CASSRGTGWQETQYF

V: TRBV7-8
size: NA
D: NA
CDR3: CASSGGEGSGNTIYF

V: TRBV28
size: NA
D: NA
CDR3: CASSRASGYTF

V: TRBV7-8
size: NA
D: NA
CDR3: CASSLVSSDTQYF

V: TRBV30
size: NA
D: NA
CDR3: CALRSGVGYTF